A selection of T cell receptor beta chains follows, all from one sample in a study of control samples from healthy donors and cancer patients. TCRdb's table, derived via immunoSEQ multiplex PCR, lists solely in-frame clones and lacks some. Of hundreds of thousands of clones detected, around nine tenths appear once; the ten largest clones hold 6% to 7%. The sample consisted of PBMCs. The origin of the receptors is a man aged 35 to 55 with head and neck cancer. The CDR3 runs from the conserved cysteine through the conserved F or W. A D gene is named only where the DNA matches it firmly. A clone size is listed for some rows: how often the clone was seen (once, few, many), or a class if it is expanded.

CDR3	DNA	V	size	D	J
CASSSNRAAGELFF	TGTGCCAGCTCCTCGAACCGGGCCGCCGGGGAGCTGTTTTTT	TRBV27	-	-	TRBJ2-2
CAIRGTGRYGYTF	TGTGCCATCAGGGGGACAGGGCGCTATGGCTACACCTTC	TRBV10-3	-	TRBD1	TRBJ1-2
CASSQVMSISPLHF	TGCGCCAGCAGCCAAGTGATGTCAATCTCACCCCTCCACTTT	TRBV4-1	-	-	TRBJ1-6
CASSQQTGSSSPLHF	TGTGCCAGCAGCCAACAGACAGGGTCTAGTTCACCCCTCCACTTT	TRBV3-1/TRBV3-2	-	TRBD1	TRBJ1-6
CASRHLLFSYEQYF	TGTGCCAGCAGGCACCTACTATTCTCCTACGAGCAGTACTTC	TRBV7-2	-	-	TRBJ2-7
CASSVVAAPNTEAFF	TGTGCCAGCAGCGTAGTGGCAGCCCCGAACACTGAAGCTTTCTTT	TRBV9	-	-	TRBJ1-1
CASSEGVGAWETQYF	TGTGCCAGCAGTGAAGGTGTAGGGGCCTGGGAGACCCAGTACTTC	TRBV6-1	-	-	TRBJ2-5
CSAEDISPLHF	TGCAGTGCTGAAGACATTTCACCCCTCCACTTT	TRBV20-1	-	-	TRBJ1-6
CASSLRGLSTEAFF	TGTGCCAGTAGTTTAAGGGGGCTTAGCACTGAAGCTTTCTTT	TRBV19	-	TRBD1	TRBJ1-1
CSAGGTTYNSPLHF	TGCAGTGCTGGTGGGACTACCTATAATTCACCCCTCCACTTT	TRBV20-1	once	-	TRBJ1-6
CASSPGAGEGNQPQHF	TGTGCCAGCAGCCCTGGGGCAGGGGAGGGAAATCAGCCCCAGCATTTT	TRBV7-9	-	-	TRBJ1-5
CASGGTIMNTEAFF	TGTGCCAGCGGAGGCACCATCATGAACACTGAAGCTTTCTTT	TRBV7-9	-	-	TRBJ1-1
CASRRQGADTGELFF	TGTGCCAGCAGACGACAGGGGGCAGATACCGGGGAGCTGTTTTTT	TRBV7-3	few	TRBD1	TRBJ2-2
CSLETGDTQYF	TGCAGTTTGGAAACAGGGGATACGCAGTATTTT	TRBV20-1	-	-	TRBJ2-3
CATSDLASNQPQHF	TGTGCCACCAGTGATTTGGCCAGCAATCAGCCCCAGCATTTT	TRBV24-1	-	-	TRBJ1-5